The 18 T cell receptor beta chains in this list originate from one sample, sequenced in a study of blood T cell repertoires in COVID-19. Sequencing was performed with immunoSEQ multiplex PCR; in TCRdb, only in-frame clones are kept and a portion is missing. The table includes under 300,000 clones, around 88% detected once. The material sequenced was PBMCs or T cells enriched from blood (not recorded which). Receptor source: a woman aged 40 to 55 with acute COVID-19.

The CDR3 region has the DNA TGTGCCAGCAGCTTGGACTGGGGGGGCACAGATACGCAGTATTTT. Protein sequence: CASSLDWGGTDTQYF. The chain has TRBV5-5 and TRBJ2-3; D is possibly TRBD2 (6 bases). This CDR3 comprises 15 residues. Germline V gene lookup returns CDR1 SGHKS and CDR2 YYEKEE (reference sequence). V lost 0 bases to trimming and J lost 1 base, with 9 bases between them.

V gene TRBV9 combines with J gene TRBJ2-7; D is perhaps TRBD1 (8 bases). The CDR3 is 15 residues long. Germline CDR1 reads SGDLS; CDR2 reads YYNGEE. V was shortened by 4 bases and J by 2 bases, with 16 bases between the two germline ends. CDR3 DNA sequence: TGTGCCAGCAGCAGCGGGACAGGTGGGGCCTACGAGCAGTACTTC. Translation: CASSSGTGGAYEQYF.

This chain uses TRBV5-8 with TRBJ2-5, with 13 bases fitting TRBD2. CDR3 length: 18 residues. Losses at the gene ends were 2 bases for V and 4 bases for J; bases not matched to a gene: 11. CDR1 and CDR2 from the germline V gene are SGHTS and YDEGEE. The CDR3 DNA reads TGTGCCAGCAGCTTAGGACTAGCGGGAGTCACGGGGGGAGAGACCCAGTACTTC. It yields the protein CASSLGLAGVTGGETQYF.

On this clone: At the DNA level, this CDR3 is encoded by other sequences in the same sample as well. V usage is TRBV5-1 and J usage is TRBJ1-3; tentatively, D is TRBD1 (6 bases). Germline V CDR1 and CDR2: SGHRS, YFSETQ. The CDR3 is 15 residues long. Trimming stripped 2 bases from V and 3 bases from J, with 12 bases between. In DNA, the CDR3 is TGCGCCAGCAGCTTAGCGGGGGGCAGTGGAAACACCATATATTTT. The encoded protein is CASSLAGGSGNTIYF.

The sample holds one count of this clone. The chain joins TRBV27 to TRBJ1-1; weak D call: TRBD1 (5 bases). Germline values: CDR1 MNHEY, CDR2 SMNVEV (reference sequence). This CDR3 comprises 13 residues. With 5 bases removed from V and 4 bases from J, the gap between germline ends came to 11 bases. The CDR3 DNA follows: TGTGCCAGCAGTCTGGGGGGTGTCACTGAAGCTTTCTTT. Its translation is CASSLGGVTEAFF.

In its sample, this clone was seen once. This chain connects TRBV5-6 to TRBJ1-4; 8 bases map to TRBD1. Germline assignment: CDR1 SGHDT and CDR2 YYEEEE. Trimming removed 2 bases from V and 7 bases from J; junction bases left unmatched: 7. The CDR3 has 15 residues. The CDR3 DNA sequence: TGTGCCAGCAGCTTAGGCGGGACAGGAGGTGAAAAACTGTTTTTT. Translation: CASSLGGTGGEKLFF.

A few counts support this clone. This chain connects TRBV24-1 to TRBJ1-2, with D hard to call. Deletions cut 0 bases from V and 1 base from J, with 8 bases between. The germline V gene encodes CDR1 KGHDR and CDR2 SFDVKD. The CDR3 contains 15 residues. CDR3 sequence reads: CATSDLRVGNYGYTF. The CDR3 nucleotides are TGTGCCACCAGTGATTTGCGGGTCGGTAACTATGGCTACACCTTC.

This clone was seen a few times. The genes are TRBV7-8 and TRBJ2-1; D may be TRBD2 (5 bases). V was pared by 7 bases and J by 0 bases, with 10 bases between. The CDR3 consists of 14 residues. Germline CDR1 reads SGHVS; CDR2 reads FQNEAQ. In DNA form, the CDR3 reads TGTGCCAGCATGGCGGACTTCTCCTACAATGAGCAGTTCTTC. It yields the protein CASMADFSYNEQFF. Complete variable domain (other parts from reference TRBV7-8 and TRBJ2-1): GAGVSQSPRYKVAKRGQDVALRCDPISGHVSLFWYQQALGQGPEFLTYFQNEAQLDKSGLPSDRFFAERPEGSVSTLKIQRTQQEDSAVYLCASMADFSYNEQFFGPGTRLTVL.

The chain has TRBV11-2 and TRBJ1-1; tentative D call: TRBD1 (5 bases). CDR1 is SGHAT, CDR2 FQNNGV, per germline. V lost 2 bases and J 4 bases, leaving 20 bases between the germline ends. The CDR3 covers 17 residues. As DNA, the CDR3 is TGTGCCAGCAGCTTACGGGGGTTCGACACCCGGGGCACTGAAGCTTTCTTT. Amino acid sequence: CASSLRGFDTRGTEAFF. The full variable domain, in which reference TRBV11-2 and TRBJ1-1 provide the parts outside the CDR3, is EAGVAQSPRYKIIEKRQSVAFWCNPISGHATLYWYQQILGQGPKLLIQFQNNGVVDDSQLPKDRFSAERLKGVDSTLKIQPAKLEDSAVYLCASSLRGFDTRGTEAFFGQGTRLTVV.

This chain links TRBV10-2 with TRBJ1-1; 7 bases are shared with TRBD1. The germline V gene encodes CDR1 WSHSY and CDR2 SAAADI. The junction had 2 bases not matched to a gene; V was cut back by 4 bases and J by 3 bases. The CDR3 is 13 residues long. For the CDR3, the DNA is TGCGCCAGCAGTGCAGGGGGAGACACTGAAGCTTTCTTT. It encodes CASSAGGDTEAFF.

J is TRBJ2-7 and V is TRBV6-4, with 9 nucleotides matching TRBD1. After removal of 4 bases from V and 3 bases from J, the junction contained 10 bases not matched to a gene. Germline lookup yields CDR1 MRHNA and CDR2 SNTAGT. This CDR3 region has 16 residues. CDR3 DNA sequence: TGTGCCAGCAGTGGATACAGGGGGCTGGACCTCTACGAGCAGTACTTC. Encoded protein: CASSGYRGLDLYEQYF.

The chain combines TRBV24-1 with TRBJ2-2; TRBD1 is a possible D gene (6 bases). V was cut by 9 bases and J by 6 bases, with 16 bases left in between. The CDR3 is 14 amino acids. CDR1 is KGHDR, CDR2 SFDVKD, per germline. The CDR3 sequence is CATGRQEAAGELFF. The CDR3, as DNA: TGTGCCACCGGACGACAGGAGGCGGCCGGGGAGCTGTTTTTT.

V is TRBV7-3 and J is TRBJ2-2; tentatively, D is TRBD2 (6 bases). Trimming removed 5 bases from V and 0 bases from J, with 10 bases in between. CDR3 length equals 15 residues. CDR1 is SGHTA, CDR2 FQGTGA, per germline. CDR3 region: CASSQGLANTGELFF. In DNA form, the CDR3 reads TGTGCCAGCAGCCAGGGACTTGCGAACACCGGGGAGCTGTTTTTT.

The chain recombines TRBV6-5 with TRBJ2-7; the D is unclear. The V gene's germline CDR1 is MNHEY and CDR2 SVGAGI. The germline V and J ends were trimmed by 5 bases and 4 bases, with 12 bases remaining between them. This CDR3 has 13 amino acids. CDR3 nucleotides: TGTGCCAGCAGTCCTATAAGCTTGTACGAGCAGTACTTC. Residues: CASSPISLYEQYF.

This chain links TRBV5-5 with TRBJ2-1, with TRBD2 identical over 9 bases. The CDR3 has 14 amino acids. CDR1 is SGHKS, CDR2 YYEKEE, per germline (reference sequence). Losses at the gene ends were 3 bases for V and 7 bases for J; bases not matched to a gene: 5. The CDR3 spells CASSSVAGGNEQFF. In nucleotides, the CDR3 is TGTGCCAGCAGCTCGGTCGCGGGAGGGAATGAGCAGTTCTTC.

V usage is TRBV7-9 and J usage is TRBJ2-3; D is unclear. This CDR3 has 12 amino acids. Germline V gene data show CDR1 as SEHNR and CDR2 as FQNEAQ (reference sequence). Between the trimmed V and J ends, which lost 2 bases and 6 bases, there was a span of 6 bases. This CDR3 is CASSLLLDTQYF. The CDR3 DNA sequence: TGTGCCAGCAGCTTACTGTTGGATACGCAGTATTTT. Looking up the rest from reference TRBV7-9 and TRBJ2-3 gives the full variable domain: DTGVSQNPRHKITKRGQNVTFRCDPISEHNRLYWYRQTLGQGPEFLTYFQNEAQLEKSRLLSDRFSAERPKGSFSTLEIQRTEQGDSAMYLCASSLLLDTQYFGPGTRLTVL.

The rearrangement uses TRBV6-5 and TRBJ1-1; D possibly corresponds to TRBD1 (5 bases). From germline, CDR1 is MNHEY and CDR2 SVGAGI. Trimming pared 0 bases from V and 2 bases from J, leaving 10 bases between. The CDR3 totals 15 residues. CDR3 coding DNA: TGTGCCAGCAGTTACTCGTCAACAGGAAACACTGAAGCTTTCTTT. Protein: CASSYSSTGNTEAFF.

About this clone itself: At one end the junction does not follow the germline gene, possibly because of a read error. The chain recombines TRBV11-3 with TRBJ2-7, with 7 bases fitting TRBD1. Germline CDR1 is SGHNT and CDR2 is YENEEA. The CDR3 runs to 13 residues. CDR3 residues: CASSLDGTGQPNF. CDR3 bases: TGTGCCAGCAGCTTAGACGGCACGGGACAGCCAAACTTC.